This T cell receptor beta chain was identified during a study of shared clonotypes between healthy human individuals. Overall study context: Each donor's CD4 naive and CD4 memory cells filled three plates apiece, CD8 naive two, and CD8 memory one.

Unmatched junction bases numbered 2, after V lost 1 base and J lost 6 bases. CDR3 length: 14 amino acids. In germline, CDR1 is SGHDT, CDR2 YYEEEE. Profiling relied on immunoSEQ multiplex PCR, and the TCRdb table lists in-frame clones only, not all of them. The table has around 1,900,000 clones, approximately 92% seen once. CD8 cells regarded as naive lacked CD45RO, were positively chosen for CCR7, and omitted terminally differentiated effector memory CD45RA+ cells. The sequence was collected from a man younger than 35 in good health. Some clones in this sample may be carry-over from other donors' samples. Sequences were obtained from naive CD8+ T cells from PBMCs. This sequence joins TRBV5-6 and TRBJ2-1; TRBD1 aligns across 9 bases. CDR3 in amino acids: CASSLMTGGNEQFF. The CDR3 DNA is TGTGCCAGCAGCTTGATGACAGGGGGCAATGAGCAGTTCTTC.